This T cell receptor beta chain comes out of a study of cytomegalovirus exposure and HLA in healthy donors. Study observations and caveats: The authors listed 150 to 200 TCR beta chains as cytomegalovirus-associated. Among CMV-associated TCR beta chains, most appeared HLA-restricted in a later analysis. Sequencing depth roughly uniform across donors was assumed in presence/absence analyses.

The PCR had 60 Vbeta and 13 Jbeta primers. The repertoire was sequenced with immunoSEQ multiplex PCR; TCRdb's copy has only in-frame clones and lacks some. Among fewer than 150,000 clones listed, 76% were seen once. Donors sampled were nominally healthy, though unrecorded immune exposures were likely. V was cut by 3 bases and J by 5 bases, with 11 bases left in between. The CDR3 length is 14 residues. Germline lookup yields CDR1 GTSNPN and CDR2 SVGIG (reference sequence). Note on this clone: The antigen is unknown.

The source material was PBMCs. V usage is TRBV30 and J usage is TRBJ1-6, with unresolved D. This sequence was found in a man aged 35 to 55 in good health and CMV-seronegative. CDR3 nucleotide sequence: TGTGCCTGGAGCGCTACTGTCCATAATTCACCCCTCCACTTT. As protein: CAWSATVHNSPLHF.